The sequence of this T cell receptor beta chain was determined in a study of blood T cells in healthy people across ages. A second PCR of about 7 to 11 cycles used a sample-barcoded 5' primer and a J-beta primer mix. MiXCR was run by TCRdb on the 5' RACE reads, yielding one entry per CDR3 protein. The sample lists 710,000 or so distinct CDR3 sequences; roughly 30% were seen once. Germline loops: CDR1 SGHTA, CDR2 FQGNSA. The CDR3 has 15 amino acids. Of note for this clonotype: At one boundary the junction diverges from the germline segment, which might be a read error.

This TCR came from a woman aged 80 or over in good health. The sample consisted of blood. The gene calls are TRBV7-2 and TRBJ2-2, with 7 bases lining up with TRBD1. In nucleotides, the CDR3 is TGTGCCAGCAGCTTAGCGGGACAGACAACCGGGAAGCTGTTTTTT. This gives the protein CASSLAGQTTGKLFF.